Below are 9 T cell receptor beta chains sequenced from a single sample in a study of neoadjuvant nivolumab and ipilimumab in lung cancer. TCRdb's copy holds only in-frame clones and misses some; the assay was immunoSEQ multiplex PCR. The sample lists around 20,000 clones, roughly 77% occurring once. Here the sequenced sample was tumor tissue, taken after neoadjuvant nivolumab, alone or with ipilimumab, at or shortly before surgery. The receptors were sampled from an adult with non-small cell lung cancer.

This clone showed up just a few times. The rearrangement joins TRBV6-1 to TRBJ2-2, with 8 bases aligning to TRBD1. CDR1 is MNHNS and CDR2 is SASEGT in the germline V gene. Trimming removed 6 bases from V and 6 bases from J; junction bases left unmatched: 9. The CDR3 sequence is 15 residues long. CDR3 nucleotide sequence: TGTGCCAGCAGCCCGGACAGGGTCAACTCCGGGGAGCTGTTTTTT. Translation: CASSPDRVNSGELFF.

The CDR3 nucleotides read TGCAGCATAACACAGGGGGCCAGGGATTTTTACTCCTACAATGAGCAGTTCTTC. Translated, it gives CSITQGARDFYSYNEQFF. This chain joins TRBV29-1 and TRBJ2-1; 9 positions match TRBD1. This CDR3 has 18 residues. CDR1 is SQVTM and CDR2 is ANQGSEA in the germline V gene. V was clipped by 8 bases and J by 0 bases; unmatched bases: 17.

This sequence joins TRBV5-1 and TRBJ1-2; unclear D gene. This CDR3 is built from 16 residues. Per germline, CDR1 SGHRS and CDR2 YFSETQ. Trimming left V 7 bases short and J 8 bases short, with 27 bases between. CDR3: CASGQSGTSTMGGYTF. DNA for the CDR3: TGCGCCAGCGGCCAGAGCGGAACAAGTACTATGGGGGGCTACACCTTC.

The J gene is TRBJ1-3, the V gene TRBV5-1; 8 bases align to TRBD1. Germline values: CDR1 SGHRS, CDR2 YFSETQ. CDR3 length: 16 amino acids. V trimming: 4 bases; J trimming: 0 bases; junction bases outside the gene matches: 6. CDR3 DNA sequence: TGCGCCAGCAGCGGGGGACAGGCCGCCTCTGGAAACACCATATATTTT. Its translation: CASSGGQAASGNTIYF.

This clone was counted a single time. The chain joins TRBV6-5 to TRBJ2-7, with 8 bases identical to TRBD1. The V segment lost 4 bases and the J segment 5 bases; nucleotides outside the gene matches: 4. Germline CDR1 reads MNHEY; CDR2 reads SVGAGI. CDR3 length: 13 residues. CDR3 in DNA: TGTGCCAGCAGTTTACAGGGGGGCAACGAGCAGTACTTC. Translation: CASSLQGGNEQYF.

In this sample, this clone is medium-sized. The gene calls are TRBV19 and TRBJ1-1, with a possible D match to TRBD1 (5 bases). Germline CDR1 LNHDA, CDR2 SQIVND (reference sequence). The CDR3 contains 16 residues. Trimming took 6 bases from V and 0 from J, leaving 17 bases between them. In nucleotides, the CDR3 is TGTGCCAGTAGAACCAGGGATGGGATCATGAACACTGAAGCTTTCTTT. Amino acids: CASRTRDGIMNTEAFF.

This clone has more than one count but fewer than ten. The rearrangement uses TRBV6-1 and TRBJ2-2; D uncertain. V was trimmed by 0 bases and J by 6 bases, leaving 8 bases between them. CDR1 and CDR2 from the germline V gene are MNHNS and SASEGT. The CDR3 covers 14 residues. The chain's CDR3 is CASSEATGSGELFF. In nucleotides, the CDR3 is TGTGCCAGCAGTGAAGCTACGGGTTCCGGGGAGCTGTTTTTT.

The chain uses TRBV29-1 and TRBJ1-2; no definite D call. Germline values: CDR1 SQVTM, CDR2 ANQGSEA. Trimming shortened V by 5 bases and J by 4 bases, and 11 bases separated the two germline ends. The CDR3 runs 12 residues. This chain's CDR3 is CSVRLGLYGYTF. The CDR3 nucleotides read TGCAGCGTTCGCCTCGGTCTCTATGGCTACACCTTC.

J is TRBJ1-3 and V is TRBV15; possibly TRBD1 for D (5 bases). CDR1 is LNHNV, CDR2 YYDKDF, per germline (reference sequence). CDR3 size: 15 residues. V lost 0 bases and J 7 bases, leaving 13 bases between the germline ends. CDR3 coding DNA: TGTGCCACCAGCAGAGATCGGGGGGTCGGGAACACCATATATTTT. It encodes CATSRDRGVGNTIYF.